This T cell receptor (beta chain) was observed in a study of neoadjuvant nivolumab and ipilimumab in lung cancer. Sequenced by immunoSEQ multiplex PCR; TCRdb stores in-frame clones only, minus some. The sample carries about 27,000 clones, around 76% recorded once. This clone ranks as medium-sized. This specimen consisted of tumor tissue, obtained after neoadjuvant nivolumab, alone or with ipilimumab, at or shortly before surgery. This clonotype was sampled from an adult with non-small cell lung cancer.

CDR3 nucleotides: TGTGCCAGCAGCTTCGGGACTAGCGGGGGGGGGAGCACAGATACGCAGTATTTT. It yields the protein CASSFGTSGGGSTDTQYF. The V and J genes are TRBV7-6 and TRBJ2-3, with TRBD2 matching 16 bases. The V gene end was trimmed by 3 bases and the J gene end by 0 bases; junction bases not matched to a gene: 3. Per the germline V gene, CDR1 is SGHVS and CDR2 is FNYEAQ. The CDR3 consists of 18 residues.